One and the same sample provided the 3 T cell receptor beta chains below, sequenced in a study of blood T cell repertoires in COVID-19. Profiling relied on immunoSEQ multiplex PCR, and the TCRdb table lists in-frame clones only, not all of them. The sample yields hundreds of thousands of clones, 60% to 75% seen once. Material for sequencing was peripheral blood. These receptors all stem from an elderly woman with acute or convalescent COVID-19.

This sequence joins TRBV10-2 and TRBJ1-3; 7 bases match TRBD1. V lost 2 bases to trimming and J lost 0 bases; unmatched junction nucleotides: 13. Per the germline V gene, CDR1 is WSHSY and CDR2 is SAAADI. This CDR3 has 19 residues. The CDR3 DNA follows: TGCGCCAGCAGTGAGGCCGGGACAGACTATACTCGCTCTGGAAACACCATATATTTT. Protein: CASSEAGTDYTRSGNTIYF.

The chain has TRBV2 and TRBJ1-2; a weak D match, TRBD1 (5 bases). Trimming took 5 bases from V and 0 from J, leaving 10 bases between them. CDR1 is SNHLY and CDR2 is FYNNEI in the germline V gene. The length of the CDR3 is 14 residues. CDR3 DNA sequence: TGTGCCAGCAGTCTGACAGCAGCTAACTATGGCTACACCTTC. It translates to CASSLTAANYGYTF.

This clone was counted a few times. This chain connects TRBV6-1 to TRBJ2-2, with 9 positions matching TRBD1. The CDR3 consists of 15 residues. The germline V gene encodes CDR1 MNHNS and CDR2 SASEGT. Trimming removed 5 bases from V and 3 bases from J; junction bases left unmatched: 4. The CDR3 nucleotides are TGTGCCAGCAGTCCGGGACAGGGCTACACCGGGGAGCTGTTTTTT. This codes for CASSPGQGYTGELFF.